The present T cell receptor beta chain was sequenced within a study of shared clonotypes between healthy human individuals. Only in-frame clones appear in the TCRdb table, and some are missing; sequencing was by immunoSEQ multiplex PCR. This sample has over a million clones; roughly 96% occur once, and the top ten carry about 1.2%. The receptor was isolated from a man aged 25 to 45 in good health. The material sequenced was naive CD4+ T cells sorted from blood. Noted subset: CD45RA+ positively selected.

CDR3 residues: CASSTYRAGLQETQYF. CDR3 bases: TGTGCCAGCAGTACATACAGGGCGGGCCTCCAAGAGACCCAGTACTTC. V gene TRBV27 combines with J gene TRBJ2-5, with a tentative D call TRBD1 (6 bases). CDR3 length: 16 residues. Germline values: CDR1 MNHEY, CDR2 SMNVEV (reference sequence). The ends were cut back, 5 bases at V and 1 base at J, with 17 bases in the middle.